Listed below are T cell receptor beta chains from one sample, sequenced in a study of radiotherapy plus CTLA-4 blockade in lung cancer. Assay: immunoSEQ multiplex PCR; the TCRdb copy retains only in-frame clones and omits some. The data hold tens of thousands of clones, with 70% to 85% observed a single time. This material consisted of peripheral blood, taken from a patient treated with radiotherapy plus ipilimumab. The receptor set was obtained from a human donor with non-small cell lung cancer who had a partial response to radiotherapy plus ipilimumab. Both conserved end residues are part of each CDR3. D genes are given only for firm matches. Rows may omit the clone size; those that give it use once, few, many or a size class.

d_call | clone_size | j_call | v_call | cdr3_aa | cdr3_nt
TRBD1 | NA | TRBJ2-3 | TRBV11-2 | CASSSGQGSTDTQYF | TGTGCCAGCAGCTCCGGACAGGGCAGCACAGATACGCAGTATTTT
TRBD2 | NA | TRBJ2-3 | TRBV7-3 | CASSSGLATDTQYF | TGTGCCAGCAGCTCGGGACTAGCAACAGATACGCAGTATTTT
NA | NA | TRBJ2-7 | TRBV6-1 | CASSEWGEGFYEQYF | TGTGCCAGCAGTGAATGGGGAGAGGGATTCTACGAGCAGTACTTC
NA | NA | TRBJ1-1 | TRBV6-5 | CASSWGTQGNTEAFF | TGTGCCAGCAGTTGGGGAACGCAGGGCAACACTGAAGCTTTCTTT
TRBD2 | NA | TRBJ2-7 | TRBV5-4 | CASRRTSGGHGEQYF | TGTGCCAGCAGAAGGACTAGCGGGGGGCATGGCGAGCAGTACTTC
NA | NA | TRBJ2-5 | TRBV5-6 | CASSTSPGETQYF | TGTGCCAGCAGCACTTCACCCGGAGAGACCCAGTACTTC
TRBD1 | NA | TRBJ2-7 | TRBV6-5 | CASSRTGVGSYEQYF | TGTGCCAGCAGCCGTACAGGGGTAGGCTCCTACGAGCAGTACTTC
TRBD1 | NA | TRBJ2-4 | TRBV6-1 | CASNLTGTAENIQYF | TGTGCCAGCAACCTTACCGGGACAGCCGAAAACATTCAGTACTTC
TRBD1 | NA | TRBJ1-2 | TRBV5-3 | CARSFELGQGAIRGYTF | TGTGCCAGAAGCTTCGAACTAGGACAGGGGGCTATTCGGGGCTACACCTTC
NA | NA | TRBJ2-7 | TRBV6-5 | CASRAGITYEQYF | TGTGCCAGCAGGGCAGGGATTACCTACGAGCAGTACTTC
NA | NA | TRBJ1-4 | TRBV6-7 | CASSYPRNEKLFF | TGTGCCAGCAGTTACCCTCGGAATGAAAAACTGTTTTTT
NA | NA | TRBJ2-3 | TRBV27 | CASSLEGQGTDTQYF | TGTGCCAGCAGTTTGGAGGGTCAGGGCACAGATACGCAGTATTTT
TRBD1 | NA | TRBJ1-2 | TRBV6-4 | CASTRNPGTGDGYTF | TGTGCCAGCACCCGAAATCCCGGGACAGGGGATGGCTACACCTTC
TRBD1 | NA | TRBJ2-7 | TRBV18 | CASSPNRGEEQYF | TGTGCCAGCTCACCAAACAGGGGAGAGGAGCAGTACTTC
TRBD1 | once | TRBJ1-4 | TRBV4-3 | CASSVTGANEKLFF | TGCGCCAGCAGCGTCACAGGGGCAAATGAAAAACTGTTTTTT
NA | NA | TRBJ2-7 | TRBV29-1 | CSAARTLTSYEQYF | TGCAGCGCAGCGCGCACCCTAACCTCCTACGAGCAGTACTTC
TRBD1 | NA | TRBJ1-1 | TRBV5-1 | CASSPPWTGNTEAFF | TGCGCCAGCAGCCCCCCCTGGACAGGGAACACTGAAGCTTTCTTT
TRBD1 | NA | TRBJ1-2 | TRBV9 | CASSPRDREGGYTF | TGTGCCAGCAGCCCTCGGGACAGGGAGGGTGGCTACACCTTC
NA | NA | TRBJ1-5 | TRBV4-1 | CASSQTDGGGQPQHF | TGCGCCAGCAGCCAAACCGACGGGGGAGGGCAGCCCCAGCATTTT
NA | NA | TRBJ2-7 | TRBV5-4 | CASSPRWQGKGYEQYF | TGTGCCAGCAGCCCCCGCTGGCAGGGGAAAGGGTACGAGCAGTACTTC
NA | NA | TRBJ1-2 | TRBV19 | CASTWGRGDYGYTF | TGTGCCAGTACGTGGGGAAGGGGCGACTATGGCTACACCTTC
TRBD2 | medium-sized | TRBJ2-7 | TRBV10-1 | CASAEGGSSYEQYF | TGCGCCAGCGCTGAGGGCGGGAGCTCCTACGAGCAGTACTTC
TRBD1 | NA | TRBJ1-6 | TRBV6-1 | CASSSWDRENSPLHF | TGTGCCAGCAGTTCTTGGGACAGGGAAAATTCACCCCTCCACTTT
TRBD1 | NA | TRBJ1-4 | TRBV19 | CASSVTGEEKLFF | TGTGCCAGTAGTGTCACAGGGGAGGAAAAACTGTTTTTT
NA | NA | TRBJ2-7 | TRBV28 | CASSFPGASYEQYF | TGTGCCAGCAGTTTCCCCGGAGCCTCCTACGAGCAGTACTTC
TRBD1 | NA | TRBJ2-5 | TRBV7-9 | CASSLITGEETQYF | TGTGCCAGCAGCTTAATCACAGGGGAAGAGACCCAGTACTTC
TRBD1 | NA | TRBJ2-1 | TRBV28 | CASSPPGQGWNEQFF | TGTGCCAGCAGTCCCCCGGGACAGGGTTGGAATGAGCAGTTCTTC
TRBD1 | once | TRBJ1-6 | TRBV19 | CASSIDGTGSSYNSPLHF | TGTGCCAGTAGTATAGATGGGACAGGGAGCTCCTATAATTCACCCCTCCACTTT
NA | once | TRBJ2-7 | TRBV11-1 | CASSLTQQGGYEQYF | TGTGCCAGCAGCTTAACTCAGCAGGGGGGCTACGAGCAGTACTTC
NA | NA | TRBJ2-7 | TRBV5-6 | CASSSLETLGTPYEQYF | TGTGCCAGCAGCTCCCTCGAGACGTTGGGGACTCCCTACGAGCAGTACTTC
NA | NA | TRBJ1-6 | TRBV7-9 | CASSPAGYNSPLHF | TGTGCCAGCAGCCCTGCGGGCTATAATTCACCCCTCCACTTT
TRBD1 | NA | TRBJ1-1 | TRBV5-1 | CASSLPRQGTEAFF | TGCGCCAGCAGCTTGCCCCGACAGGGGACTGAAGCTTTCTTT
NA | once | TRBJ2-4 | TRBV9 | CASSPMGRGGNIQYF | TGTGCCAGCAGCCCAATGGGACGGGGAGGAAACATTCAGTACTTC
NA | NA | TRBJ2-1 | TRBV12-5 | CASGNTGRRHEQFF | TGTGCTAGTGGCAATACGGGAAGACGACATGAGCAGTTCTTC
TRBD1 | NA | TRBJ1-5 | TRBV7-3 | CASSLTGDRGQPQHF | TGTGCCAGCAGCTTAACGGGGGACAGGGGACAGCCCCAGCATTTT
NA | NA | TRBJ1-6 | TRBV19 | CASASSGVGGSNSPLHF | TGTGCCAGCGCGAGCTCAGGGGTTGGAGGTAGTAATTCACCCCTCCACTTT
NA | NA | TRBJ1-1 | TRBV7-9 | CASSYGGLNTEAFF | TGTGCCAGCAGCTACGGCGGCTTGAACACTGAAGCTTTCTTT
NA | NA | TRBJ1-3 | TRBV5-4 | CASSLGVGAGSGNTIYF | TGTGCCAGCAGCTTGGGGGTAGGTGCAGGGTCCGGAAACACCATATATTTT